The 25 T cell receptor beta chains below were found in one sample sequenced in a study of kidney transplant recipient with SARS-CoV-2 infection. TCRdb analysed the reads with MiXCR anew, one entry per CDR3 protein. The profile shows approximately 240,000 distinct CDR3 sequences, about 28% of them singletons. Here the sequenced sample was a blood sample, taken at baseline and on roughly day 110 from a kidney transplant recipient. These receptors all come from a young adult male patient who had COVID-19 and was a kidney transplant recipient. Some T cells may be graft donor cells.

This chain joins TRBV3-1 and TRBJ1-4, with unresolved D. Germline V gives CDR1 LGHDT, CDR2 YNNKEL (reference sequence). V was cut by 5 bases and J by 4 bases, with 23 bases left in between. The CDR3 covers 18 residues. This CDR3 reads CASSAVCPIQVHNEKLFF. The CDR3 bases are TGTGCCAGCAGCGCAGTATGTCCCATTCAGGTGCATAATGAAAAACTGTTTTTT.

This clonotype was seen a handful of times. The rearrangement uses TRBV11-1 and TRBJ2-1, with TRBD2 matching over 12 bases. The CDR3 length is 17 residues. After removal of 1 base from V and 8 bases from J, the junction contained 9 bases not matched to a gene. The V gene's germline CDR1 is SGHAT and CDR2 FQDESV (reference sequence). CDR3 sequence reads: CASSLGPRTSGTYEQFF. DNA of the CDR3: TGTGCCAGCAGCTTAGGCCCCAGGACTAGCGGGACATATGAGCAGTTCTTC.

In this sample, this clonotype turned up many times. In nucleotides, the CDR3 is TGTGCCAGCAGCCCTGAGGGGGTCGTTAGAAAGACCTATGGCTACACCTTC. This encodes CASSPEGVVRKTYGYTF. This chain connects TRBV16 to TRBJ1-2, with D possibly being TRBD1 (6 bases). The CDR3 has 17 amino acids. Trimming cost V 4 bases and J 4 bases, with 22 bases left between them. Germline CDR1 and CDR2: KGHSY and FQNENV. The entire variable domain, with the rest obtained from reference TRBV16 and TRBJ1-2, is as follows: GEEVAQTPKHLVRGEGQKAKLYCAPIKGHSYVFWYQQVLKNEFKFLISFQNENVFDETGMPKERFSAKCLPNSPCSLEIQATKLEDSAVYFCASSPEGVVRKTYGYTFGSGTRLTVV.

To note about this clonotype: The junction does not match germline at one end; this may be a read error. This chain uses TRBV28 with TRBJ2-5, with D perhaps TRBD1 (5 bases). Germline-derived CDR1 and CDR2 are MDHEN and SYDVKM. The CDR3 totals 15 residues. The DNA of the CDR3 is TGTGCCAGCACCCCATCCGAGACAGTCTCCTACGAGCAGCACTTC. Its protein product is CASTPSETVSYEQHF.

The V and J genes are TRBV7-2 and TRBJ2-5, with a possible D match to TRBD1 (6 bases). CDR1 SGHTA and CDR2 FQGNSA come from the germline V gene. The ends were cut back, 8 bases at V and 3 bases at J, with 16 bases in the middle. CDR3 length: 14 amino acids. CDR3 nucleotide sequence: TGTGCCAGCTCGGGACACTGGGGAGAAGAGACCCAGTACTTC. This sequence encodes CASSGHWGEETQYF.

This clonotype occurred many times. This chain links TRBV5-1 with TRBJ2-7, with 9 bases fitting TRBD2. There are 16 residues in the CDR3. V lost 4 bases and J lost 4; bases outside the gene matches: 12. CDR1 is SGHRS, CDR2 YFSETQ, per germline. CDR3 sequence reads: CASSPPGGRAVYEQYF. CDR3 coding DNA: TGCGCCAGCAGCCCTCCTGGCGGGAGGGCCGTTTACGAGCAGTACTTC.

The chain joins TRBV7-8 to TRBJ1-2, with D perhaps TRBD1 (5 bases). The ends were cut back, 4 bases at V and 4 bases at J, with 22 bases in the middle. This CDR3 is 17 amino acids long. Germline V CDR1 and CDR2: SGHVS, FQNEAQ. The CDR3 loop reads CASSWDPFTRKTYGYTF. The CDR3 nucleotides are TGTGCCAGCAGCTGGGACCCGTTTACCCGAAAGACCTATGGCTACACCTTC.

Comment on this clonotype: A clone one base away is much larger, so this may be a read error. This chain links TRBV2 with TRBJ1-4, with 7 positions matching TRBD1. The germline CDR1 and CDR2 sequences are SNHLY and FYNNEI. The V gene end was trimmed by 3 bases and the J gene end by 2 bases; junction bases not matched to a gene: 15. CDR3 length: 19 residues. The CDR3: CASSDHRGEGSGTNEKLFF. The CDR3 nucleotides are TGTGCCAGCAGTGACCACAGGGGAGAAGGCTCCGGCACTAATGAAAAACTGTTTTTT.

This clonotype was found many times. The conserved final phenylalanine or tryptophan is absent from the CDR3, which likely points to a read error. V is TRBV15 and J is TRBJ1-2; D is unclear. Trimming took 5 bases from V and 4 from J, leaving 23 bases between them. Per the germline V gene, CDR1 is LNHNV and CDR2 is YYDKDF (reference sequence). This CDR3 is 17 amino acids long. For the CDR3, the DNA is TGTGCCACCAGCCAATACGTAAGGTGTGGAAAGACCTATGGCTACACCCTC. Its translation: CATSQYVRCGKTYGYTL.

This clonotype is a singleton in its sample. One base away lies a much larger clone, so this may be a sequencing read error. V usage is TRBV2 and J usage is TRBJ1-1; 7 positions match TRBD1. This CDR3 spans 13 amino acids. Germline V lookup: CDR1 SNHLY, CDR2 FYNNEI. V shed 7 bases, J shed 6 bases, and the junction held 8 bases outside the gene matches. The DNA of the CDR3 is TGTGCCAGCACGGGACAGACGATGCCTGAAGCTTTCTTT. This encodes CASTGQTMPEAFF.

This clonotype was seen ten or more times. V is TRBV7-6 and J is TRBJ1-1, with D possibly being TRBD1 (6 bases). V was clipped by 2 bases and J by 4 bases, with 17 bases between them. From germline, CDR1 is SGHVS and CDR2 FNYEAQ. The CDR3 extends over 16 amino acids. CDR3 sequence reads: CASSLRWGQESTEAFF. The DNA of the CDR3 is TGTGCCAGCAGCTTAAGATGGGGGCAGGAGAGCACTGAAGCTTTCTTT.

This clonotype has ten or more counts. The rearrangement links TRBV4-2 to TRBJ1-5, with D unclear. This CDR3 region has 16 residues. Trimming removed 0 bases from V and 7 bases from J, with 16 bases in between. From germline, CDR1 is LGHNA and CDR2 YNFKEQ. CDR3 sequence: CASSQDLVAGQQPQHF. The CDR3 bases are TGTGCCAGCAGCCAAGATCTGGTGGCAGGTCAACAGCCCCAGCATTTT.

The V and J genes are TRBV30 and TRBJ2-1; no firm D call. V gave up 5 bases and J gave up 3 bases, with 5 bases separating them. Germline CDR1 GTSNPN, CDR2 SVGIG (reference sequence). The CDR3 contains 11 residues. The CDR3 loop is CAWGFYNEQFF. DNA for the CDR3: TGTGCCTGGGGCTTCTACAATGAGCAGTTCTTC.

This clonotype was found once. A read error may be the cause here, since a much bigger clone is one base away. The chain has TRBV6-4 and TRBJ2-1; D possibly corresponds to TRBD2 (6 bases). Germline CDR1 MRHNA, CDR2 SNTAGT. This CDR3 region has 17 residues. The CDR3 is CANSPGLQAPNYNEQFF. The CDR3 DNA sequence: TGTGCCAACAGTCCGGGACTCCAAGCTCCTAACTACAATGAGCAGTTCTTC.

This clonotype was observed many times. The chain couples TRBV3-1 to TRBJ2-3; the match to TRBD1 covers 8 bases. The germline gives CDR1 LGHDT, CDR2 YNNKEL (reference sequence). V gave up 2 bases and J gave up 2 bases; unmatched junction bases: 9. The CDR3 sequence is 17 residues long. CDR3 amino acids: CASSQTSGQGLTDTQYF. The DNA for the CDR3 is TGTGCCAGCAGCCAAACATCCGGACAGGGACTCACAGATACGCAGTATTTT.

This clonotype was detected many times. The chain combines TRBV12-3 or TRBV12-4 with TRBJ2-2, with D hard to call. V was cut by 2 bases and J by 0 bases, with 13 bases left in between. This CDR3 is built from 17 residues. The CDR3 spells CASSLRLQFANTGELFF. CDR3 sequence (DNA): TGTGCCAGCAGTTTACGGCTCCAGTTCGCGAACACCGGGGAGCTGTTTTTT.

In this sample, this clonotype turned up many times. The chain combines TRBV7-9 with TRBJ2-7; D may be TRBD1 (5 bases). Germline CDR1 and CDR2: SEHNR and FQNEAQ (reference sequence). The ends were cut back, 6 bases at V and 5 bases at J, with 20 bases in the middle. The CDR3 has 15 residues. The CDR3 DNA reads TGTGCCAGCAGTTCCGGACGGGCGCAGGGCGACGAGCAGTACTTC. Its translation: CASSSGRAQGDEQYF.

This clonotype was seen many times. This sequence joins TRBV28 and TRBJ2-7; possible D gene TRBD1, 5 bases. V lost 5 bases to trimming and J lost 6 bases, with 11 bases between them. Germline CDR1 MDHEN, CDR2 SYDVKM. There are 12 residues in the CDR3. The CDR3 DNA reads as TGTGCCAGCAGTACTGGGGCTCGCGAGCAGTACGTC. This translates into CASSTGAREQYV.

To note about this clonotype: A much larger clone differs by one base, so this may be a read error. The chain uses TRBV6-6 and TRBJ1-2, with no clear D. This CDR3 is built from 17 residues. Per the germline V gene, CDR1 is MNHNY and CDR2 is SVGAGI (reference sequence). The CDR3, as DNA: TGTGCCGGCAGTATCCAATCAGGTGGGAGAAAGACCTATGGCTACACCTTC. Residues: CAGSIQSGGRKTYGYTF.

Regarding this clonotype: This sequence may be a read error, since a much larger clone differs from it by one base. The chain employs TRBV11-2 and TRBJ2-1; D is perhaps TRBD1 or TRBD2 (5 bases each). Trimming took 1 base from V and 4 from J, leaving 8 bases between them. From germline, CDR1 is SGHAT and CDR2 FQNNGV. The CDR3 runs to 14 residues. Written as DNA, the CDR3 is TGTGCCAGCAGCTTAGCGGGACGGTACAATGAGCAGTTCTTC. Amino acid sequence: CASSLAGRYNEQFF.

Comments on this clonotype: A read error is possible here, since a much larger clone lies one base away. The chain employs TRBV4-2 and TRBJ2-1; 10 bases match TRBD2. The trim removed 0 bases at V and 1 base at J, leaving 6 bases unmatched. This CDR3 is 18 amino acids long. Looked up from germline, CDR1 is LGHNA and CDR2 is YNFKEQ. CDR3 amino acids: CASSQDNGGLASYNEQFF. CDR3 DNA sequence: TGTGCCAGCAGCCAAGATAATGGGGGACTAGCGTCCTACAATGAGCAGTTCTTC.

A note on this clonotype: A read error may be the cause here, since a much bigger clone is one base away. The chain combines TRBV5-4 with TRBJ1-2, with D uncertain. CDR3 length: 16 amino acids. The V gene's germline CDR1 is SGHNT and CDR2 YYREEE (reference sequence). The CDR3 region is CASGQDVPGKTYGYAF. CDR3 nucleotides: TGTGCCAGCGGTCAAGACGTACCAGGAAAGACCTATGGCTACGCCTTC.

At least ten counts were recorded for this clonotype. The gene calls are TRBV5-1 and TRBJ1-3; D remains unclear. Trimming cost V 0 bases and J 0 bases, with 7 bases left between them. Germline loops: CDR1 SGHRS, CDR2 YFSETQ. This CDR3 is built from 15 residues. CDR3 coding DNA: TGCGCCAGCAGCTTGGAAGCTTACTCTGGAAACACCATATATTTT. Its translation: CASSLEAYSGNTIYF.

Notes on this clonotype: This could be a read error, since a much larger clone is one nucleotide away. The chain uses TRBV20-1 and TRBJ1-2; no clear D gene. V shed 4 bases and J shed 4 bases, with 16 bases lying between them. The germline V gene encodes CDR1 DFQATT and CDR2 SNEGSKA (reference sequence). This CDR3 is built from 14 residues. The CDR3 DNA reads as TGCAGTGCTACCTCATCCCCCCCCCTCTATGGCTACACCTTC. Protein sequence: CSATSSPPLYGYTF.

This clonotype was counted ten times or more. CDR3 sequence (DNA): TGTGCCACCAGTGAAGCCGGGACAGGGAAGGACCAGCCCCAGCATTTT. Amino acids: CATSEAGTGKDQPQHF. The J gene is TRBJ1-5, the V gene TRBV24-1, with TRBD1 identical over 9 bases. This CDR3 is 16 amino acids long. Germline V gene lookup returns CDR1 KGHDR and CDR2 SFDVKD. Trimming cost V 4 bases and J 7 bases; bases outside gene matches: 10.